Listed below are T cell receptor beta chains from one sample, sequenced in a study of blood T cell repertoires in COVID-19. Generated by immunoSEQ multiplex PCR, the TCRdb table keeps only in-frame clones and is missing some. The sample holds tens of thousands of clones; roughly 85% are singletons and the top ten take 1.2%. Sequencing was performed on peripheral blood. The receptor set was obtained from a man aged 35-49 years with acute or convalescent COVID-19. Both conserved end residues are part of each CDR3. A D gene is named only where the DNA matches it firmly. Clone size is given for some rows only: seen once, a few or many times, or a class if the clone is expanded.

>TRBJ1-1|NA|NA|TRBV9
CASSRGLQGVGTEAFF
TGTGCCAGCAGCAGGGGACTACAGGGTGTGGGCACTGAAGCTTTCTTT
>TRBJ1-5|NA|NA|TRBV24-1
CATEAGFGNQPQHF
TGTGCCACCGAAGCAGGGTTCGGTAATCAGCCCCAGCATTTT
>TRBJ2-2|TRBD1|NA|TRBV18
CASSPLTGRDTGELFF
TGTGCCAGCTCACCACTGACAGGGCGGGACACCGGGGAGCTGTTTTTT
>TRBJ2-1|TRBD2|once|TRBV5-1
CASSGGSGGTYNEQFF
TGCGCCAGCAGCGGCGGTAGCGGGGGGACCTACAATGAGCAGTTCTTC
>TRBJ2-7|NA|NA|TRBV24-1
CATSQDRDGYEQYF
TGTGCCACCAGTCAGGACAGAGACGGGTACGAGCAGTACTTC
>TRBJ1-3|TRBD1|NA|TRBV4-1
CASSPHTTGAKGNTIYF
TGCGCCAGCAGCCCTCACACGACAGGGGCTAAAGGAAACACCATATATTTT
>TRBJ1-2|NA|once|TRBV9
CASSPFGGDGYTF
TGTGCCAGCAGCCCCTTCGGCGGGGATGGCTACACCTTC
>TRBJ2-2|NA|NA|TRBV6-4
CASSENGVGSGELFF
TGTGCCAGCAGTGAAAACGGGGTTGGGTCCGGGGAGCTGTTTTTT
>TRBJ1-3|NA|NA|TRBV30
CAWSPLSEVEIRNTIYF
TGTGCCTGGAGTCCCCTTTCAGAGGTGGAAATCCGAAACACCATATATTTT
>TRBJ2-4|NA|NA|TRBV4-1
CASSQDPGQGRKNIQYF
TGCGCCAGCAGCCAAGATCCCGGTCAGGGGCGCAAAAACATTCAGTACTTC
>TRBJ2-7|TRBD1|NA|TRBV7-7
CASSSHQGAEQYF
TGTGCCAGCAGCTCACACCAGGGGGCCGAGCAGTACTTC
>TRBJ2-7|NA|once|TRBV5-1
CASSLVQASYEQYF
TGCGCCAGCAGCTTGGTTCAGGCCTCCTACGAGCAGTACTTC
>TRBJ1-6|NA|NA|TRBV27
CASSFGTTWGSPLHF
TGTGCCAGCAGTTTCGGGACTACGTGGGGATCACCCCTCCACTTT
>TRBJ1-1|TRBD1|NA|TRBV30
CAWKTQGADTEAFF
TGTGCCTGGAAAACGCAGGGGGCTGACACTGAAGCTTTCTTT
>TRBJ1-2|NA|NA|TRBV30
CAWSVSGIYGYTF
TGTGCCTGGAGTGTTTCAGGGATCTATGGCTACACCTTC
>TRBJ1-2|TRBD1|NA|TRBV2
CASSETGGAYGYTF
TGTGCCAGCAGTGAAACAGGGGGCGCCTATGGCTACACCTTC
>TRBJ2-1|NA|NA|TRBV5-5
CASSLGRKGYNEQFF
TGTGCCAGCAGCTTGGGTCGTAAGGGGTACAATGAGCAGTTCTTC
>TRBJ2-1|NA|NA|TRBV18
CASSPESYNEQFF
TGTGCCAGCTCACCAGAGAGCTACAATGAGCAGTTCTTC
>TRBJ1-6|NA|NA|TRBV12-3/TRBV12-4
CASSFENNSPLHF
TGTGCCAGCAGCTTTGAGAATAATTCACCCCTCCACTTT
>TRBJ1-2|TRBD1|once|TRBV5-8
CASSSGQGTYGYTF
TGTGCCAGCAGCTCGGGACAGGGGACCTATGGCTACACCTTC
>TRBJ2-7|TRBD2|NA|TRBV3-1/TRBV3-2
CASSQDWEGGVEQYF
TGTGCCAGCAGCCAAGATTGGGAGGGAGGGGTCGAGCAGTACTTC
>TRBJ2-1|TRBD2|NA|TRBV9
CASSKRLALFNEQFF
TGTGCCAGCAGCAAAAGACTAGCGCTATTCAATGAGCAGTTCTTC
>TRBJ2-5|TRBD2|NA|TRBV5-6
CASSLIGRVGETQYF
TGTGCCAGCAGCTTGATAGGGAGGGTGGGGGAGACCCAGTACTTC
>TRBJ1-1|TRBD1|NA|TRBV2
CASRGQGVTEAFF
TGTGCCAGCAGAGGCCAGGGGGTCACTGAAGCTTTCTTT
>TRBJ1-1|NA|NA|TRBV27
CASSSIGVSNTEAFF
TGTGCCAGCAGTTCAATCGGGGTCTCGAACACTGAAGCTTTCTTT
>TRBJ2-5|TRBD2|NA|TRBV11-2
CASSLGSGGDQETQYF
TGTGCCAGCAGCTTGGGGAGCGGGGGGGACCAAGAGACCCAGTACTTC
>TRBJ1-2|TRBD1|NA|TRBV30
CAGQGAGYGYTF
TGTGCCGGACAGGGGGCAGGCTATGGCTACACCTTC
>TRBJ1-1|NA|NA|TRBV6-7
CASSSKGALQEDTEAFF
TGTGCCAGCAGTTCAAAGGGAGCCCTCCAAGAGGACACTGAAGCTTTCTTT